This T cell receptor (beta chain) is from a study of shared clonotypes between healthy human individuals. This clone was seen once. Antigen specificity is unknown. The naive CD8 fraction comprised CD45RO-negative cells positively selected for CCR7 and excluded terminally differentiated effector memory CD45RA+ cells. Sequencing used immunoSEQ multiplex PCR; TCRdb keeps in-frame clones, though not all of them. The repertoire has around 620,000 clones, 85% to 95% of them found once; the top ten carry about 0.11%. Notes on the study in general: Some naive CD4 clonotypes, 5% to 5.5%, turned up in common across a few donors.

The trim removed 3 bases at V and 5 bases at J, leaving 7 bases unmatched. CDR1 is MNHEY and CDR2 is SMNVEV in the germline V gene (reference sequence). This CDR3 region has 14 residues. The J gene is TRBJ2-7, the V gene TRBV27; 7 bases align to TRBD2. This clonotype originated in a woman aged 30 to 39 in good health. Source material: naive CD8+ T cells sorted from blood. The CDR3 bases are TGTGCCAGCAGTTTCCTAGGCGGGAGCAACGAGCAGTACTTC. Its translation is CASSFLGGSNEQYF.